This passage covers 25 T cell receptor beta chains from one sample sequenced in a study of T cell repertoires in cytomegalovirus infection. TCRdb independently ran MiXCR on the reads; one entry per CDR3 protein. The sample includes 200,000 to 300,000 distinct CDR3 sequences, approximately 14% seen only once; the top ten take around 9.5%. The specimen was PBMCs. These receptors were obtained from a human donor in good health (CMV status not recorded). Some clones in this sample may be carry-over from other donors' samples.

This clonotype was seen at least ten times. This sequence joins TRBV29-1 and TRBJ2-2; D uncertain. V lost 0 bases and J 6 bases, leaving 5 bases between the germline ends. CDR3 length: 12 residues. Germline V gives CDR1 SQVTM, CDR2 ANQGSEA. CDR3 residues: CSVEDKAGELFF. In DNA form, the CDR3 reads TGCAGCGTTGAAGATAAGGCCGGGGAGCTGTTTTTT.

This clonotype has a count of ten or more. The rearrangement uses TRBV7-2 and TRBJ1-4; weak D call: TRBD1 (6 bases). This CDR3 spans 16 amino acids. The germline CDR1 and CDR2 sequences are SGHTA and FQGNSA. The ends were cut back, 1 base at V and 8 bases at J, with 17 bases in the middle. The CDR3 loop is CASSLVGAVREEKLFF. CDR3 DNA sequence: TGTGCCAGCAGCTTAGTGGGGGCCGTAAGGGAGGAAAAACTGTTTTTT.

This CDR3 is CASSPLSGPSYNEQFF. The CDR3 coding sequence is TGTGCCAGCAGCCCCCTCAGCGGGCCCTCCTACAATGAGCAGTTCTTC. V usage is TRBV7-3 and J usage is TRBJ2-1, with a possible D match to TRBD2 (6 bases). The V end lost 5 bases, the J end lost 0 bases, and 14 bases lay between the germline ends. CDR1 is SGHTA, CDR2 FQGTGA, per germline. The CDR3 sequence is 16 residues long.

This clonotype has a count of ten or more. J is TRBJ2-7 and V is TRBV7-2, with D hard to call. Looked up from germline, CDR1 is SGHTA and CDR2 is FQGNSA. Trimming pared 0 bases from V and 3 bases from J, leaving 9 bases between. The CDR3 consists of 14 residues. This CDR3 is CASSLAQAFYEQYF. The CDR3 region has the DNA TGTGCCAGCAGCTTAGCCCAGGCCTTCTACGAGCAGTACTTC.

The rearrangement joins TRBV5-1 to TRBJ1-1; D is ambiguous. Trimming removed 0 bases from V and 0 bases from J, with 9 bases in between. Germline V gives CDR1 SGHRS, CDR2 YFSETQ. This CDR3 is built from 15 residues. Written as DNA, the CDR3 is TGCGCCAGCAGCTTGGTTCCAGCCGTGAACACTGAAGCTTTCTTT. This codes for CASSLVPAVNTEAFF.

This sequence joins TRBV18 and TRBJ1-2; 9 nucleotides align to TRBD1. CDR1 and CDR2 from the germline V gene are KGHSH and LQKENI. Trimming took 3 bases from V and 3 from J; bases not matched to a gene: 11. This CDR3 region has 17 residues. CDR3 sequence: CASSPMLGTGTHYGYTF. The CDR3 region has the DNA TGTGCCAGCTCACCCATGTTAGGGACAGGGACTCACTATGGCTACACCTTC.

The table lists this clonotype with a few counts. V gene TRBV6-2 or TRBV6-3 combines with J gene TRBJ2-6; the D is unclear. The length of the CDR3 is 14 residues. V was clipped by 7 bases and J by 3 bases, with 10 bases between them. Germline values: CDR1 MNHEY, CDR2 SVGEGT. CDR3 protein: CASIRPDGANVLTF. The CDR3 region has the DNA TGTGCCAGCATCCGCCCGGATGGGGCCAACGTCCTGACTTTC.

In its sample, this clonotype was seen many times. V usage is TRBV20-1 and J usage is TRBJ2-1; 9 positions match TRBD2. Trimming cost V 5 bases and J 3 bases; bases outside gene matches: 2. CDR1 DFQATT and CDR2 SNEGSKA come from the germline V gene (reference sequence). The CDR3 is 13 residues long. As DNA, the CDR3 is TGCAGTGCTGCTAGCGGGGTCTACAATGAGCAGTTCTTC. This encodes CSAASGVYNEQFF.

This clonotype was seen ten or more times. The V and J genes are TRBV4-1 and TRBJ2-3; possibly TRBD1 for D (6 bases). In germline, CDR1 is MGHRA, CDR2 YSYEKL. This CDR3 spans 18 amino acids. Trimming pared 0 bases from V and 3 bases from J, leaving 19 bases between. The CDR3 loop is CASSQDPGQRARTDTQYF. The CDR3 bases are TGCGCCAGCAGCCAAGATCCGGGACAACGTGCGAGGACAGATACGCAGTATTTT.

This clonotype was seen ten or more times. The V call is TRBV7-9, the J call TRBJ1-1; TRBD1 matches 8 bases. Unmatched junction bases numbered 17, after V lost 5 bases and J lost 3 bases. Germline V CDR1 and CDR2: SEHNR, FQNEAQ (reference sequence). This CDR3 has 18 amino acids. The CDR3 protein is CASSLAFQGAQLYTEAFF. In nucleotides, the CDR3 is TGTGCCAGCAGCCTCGCCTTTCAGGGGGCGCAACTCTACACTGAAGCTTTCTTT.

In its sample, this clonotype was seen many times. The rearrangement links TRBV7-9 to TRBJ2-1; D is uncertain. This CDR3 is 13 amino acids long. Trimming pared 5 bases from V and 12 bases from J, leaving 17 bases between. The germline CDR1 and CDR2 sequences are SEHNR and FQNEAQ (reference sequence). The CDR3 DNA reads TGTGCCAGCAGCCCCCCATCGAGTCCCATGCAGTTCTTC. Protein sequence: CASSPPSSPMQFF.

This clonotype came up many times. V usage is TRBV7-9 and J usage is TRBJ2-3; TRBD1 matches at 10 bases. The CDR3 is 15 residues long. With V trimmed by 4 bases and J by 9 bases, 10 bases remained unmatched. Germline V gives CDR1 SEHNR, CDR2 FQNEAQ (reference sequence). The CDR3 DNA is TGTGCCAGCAGCTACAGACAGGGGGCGGAGTACACGCAGTATTTT. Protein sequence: CASSYRQGAEYTQYF. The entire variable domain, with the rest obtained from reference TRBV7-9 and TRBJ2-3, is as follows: DTGVSQNPRHKITKRGQNVTFRCDPISEHNRLYWYRQTLGQGPEFLTYFQNEAQLEKSRLLSDRFSAERPKGSFSTLEIQRTEQGDSAMYLCASSYRQGAEYTQYFGPGTRLTVL.

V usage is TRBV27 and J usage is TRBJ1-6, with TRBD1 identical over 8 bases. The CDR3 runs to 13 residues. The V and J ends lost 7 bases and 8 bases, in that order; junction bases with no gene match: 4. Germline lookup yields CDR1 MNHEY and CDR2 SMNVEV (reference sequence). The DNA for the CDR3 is TGTGCCAGCAACGACAGGGGTGATTCACCCCTCCACTTT. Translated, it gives CASNDRGDSPLHF.

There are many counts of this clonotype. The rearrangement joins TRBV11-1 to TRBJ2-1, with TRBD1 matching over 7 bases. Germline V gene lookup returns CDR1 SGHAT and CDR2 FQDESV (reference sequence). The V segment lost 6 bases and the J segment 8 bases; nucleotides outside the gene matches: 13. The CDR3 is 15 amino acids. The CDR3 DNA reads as TGTGCCAGCAGAGAGGACCGACAGGGCAGCGATGAGCAGTTCTTC. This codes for CASREDRQGSDEQFF.

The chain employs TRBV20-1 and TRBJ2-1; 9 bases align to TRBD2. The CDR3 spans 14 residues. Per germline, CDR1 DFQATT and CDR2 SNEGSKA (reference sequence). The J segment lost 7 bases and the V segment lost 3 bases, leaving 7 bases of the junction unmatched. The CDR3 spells CSARSLAGFNEQFF. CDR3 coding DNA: TGCAGTGCTAGGAGTCTAGCGGGGTTTAATGAGCAGTTCTTC.

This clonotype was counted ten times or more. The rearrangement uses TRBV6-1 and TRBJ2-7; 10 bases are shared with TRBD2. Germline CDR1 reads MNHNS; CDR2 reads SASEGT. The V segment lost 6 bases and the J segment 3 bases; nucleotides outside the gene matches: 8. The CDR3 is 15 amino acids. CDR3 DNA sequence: TGTGCCAGCAGGATACTAGCGGGAAACTTCTACGAGCAGTACTTC. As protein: CASRILAGNFYEQYF.

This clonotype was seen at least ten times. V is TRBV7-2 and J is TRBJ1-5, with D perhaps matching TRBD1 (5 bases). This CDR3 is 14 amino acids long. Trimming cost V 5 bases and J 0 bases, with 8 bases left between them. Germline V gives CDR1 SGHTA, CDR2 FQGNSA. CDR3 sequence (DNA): TGTGCCAGCAGCCGGGGCTTTAGCAATCAGCCCCAGCATTTT. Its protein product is CASSRGFSNQPQHF.

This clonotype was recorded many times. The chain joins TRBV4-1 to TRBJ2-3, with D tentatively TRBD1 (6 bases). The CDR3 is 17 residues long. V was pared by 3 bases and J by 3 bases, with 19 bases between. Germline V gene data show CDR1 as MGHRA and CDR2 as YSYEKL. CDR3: CASSHRYPRGLTDTQYF. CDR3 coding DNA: TGCGCCAGCAGCCACCGCTATCCCAGGGGTTTAACAGATACGCAGTATTTT.

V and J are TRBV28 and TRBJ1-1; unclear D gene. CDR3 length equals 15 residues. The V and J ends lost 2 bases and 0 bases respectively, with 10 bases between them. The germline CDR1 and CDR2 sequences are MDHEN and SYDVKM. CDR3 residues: CASSLPDPVNTEAFF. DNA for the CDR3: TGTGCCAGCAGTTTACCCGACCCGGTGAACACTGAAGCTTTCTTT.

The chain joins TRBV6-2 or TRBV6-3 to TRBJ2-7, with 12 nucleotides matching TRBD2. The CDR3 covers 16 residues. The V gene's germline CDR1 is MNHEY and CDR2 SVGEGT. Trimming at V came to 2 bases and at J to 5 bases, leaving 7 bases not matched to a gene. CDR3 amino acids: CASSYPSGRGADEQYF. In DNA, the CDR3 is TGTGCCAGCAGTTACCCTAGCGGGAGGGGAGCGGACGAGCAGTACTTC.

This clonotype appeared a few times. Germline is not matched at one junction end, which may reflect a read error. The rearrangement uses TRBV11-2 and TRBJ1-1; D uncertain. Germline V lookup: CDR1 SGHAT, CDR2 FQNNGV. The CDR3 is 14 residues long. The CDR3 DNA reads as TGTGCCAGCAGCTTAGTCGTTTCGAACGCTGAAGCTTTCTTT. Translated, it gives CASSLVVSNAEAFF.

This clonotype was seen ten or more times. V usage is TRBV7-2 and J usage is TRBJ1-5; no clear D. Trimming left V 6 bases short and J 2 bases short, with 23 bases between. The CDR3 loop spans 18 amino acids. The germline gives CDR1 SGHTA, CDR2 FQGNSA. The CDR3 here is CASSFSTRPGTGNQPQHF. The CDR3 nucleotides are TGTGCCAGCAGTTTTTCAACCAGACCGGGTACTGGCAATCAGCCCCAGCATTTT.

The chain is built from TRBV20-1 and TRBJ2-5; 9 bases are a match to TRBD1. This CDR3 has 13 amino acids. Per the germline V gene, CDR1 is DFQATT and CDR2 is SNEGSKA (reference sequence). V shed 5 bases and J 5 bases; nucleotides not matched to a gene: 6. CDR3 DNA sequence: TGCAGTGCTGGGGACAGGGCTCGGGAGACCCAGTACTTC. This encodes CSAGDRARETQYF.

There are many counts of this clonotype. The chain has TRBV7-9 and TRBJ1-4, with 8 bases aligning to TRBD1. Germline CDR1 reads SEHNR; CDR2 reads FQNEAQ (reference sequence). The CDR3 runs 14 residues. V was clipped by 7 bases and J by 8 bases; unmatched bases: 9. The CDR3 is CASTPGQGKEKLFF. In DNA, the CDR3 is TGTGCCAGCACCCCCGGACAGGGAAAAGAAAAACTGTTTTTT.

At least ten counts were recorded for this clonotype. The CDR3, as DNA: TGTGCCAGCAGCCTTTTCACTAGGGACGCGGGAGAGACCCAGTACTTC. This encodes CASSLFTRDAGETQYF. The chain couples TRBV7-2 to TRBJ2-5, with D possibly called TRBD1 or TRBD2 (5 bases each). V lost 5 bases to trimming and J lost 4 bases, with 20 bases between them. The V gene's germline CDR1 is SGHTA and CDR2 FQGNSA. The CDR3 has 16 amino acids.